The clone carrying this TCR beta chain was detected only once. Other DNA sequences of this sample code for an identical CDR3. The data are from a study of shared clonotypes between healthy human individuals. J lost 3 bases, V lost 7 bases, and 3 bases had no gene match. CDR3 length: 13 amino acids. Germline V lookup: CDR1 MNHEY, CDR2 SMNVEV (reference sequence). The repertoire was sequenced with immunoSEQ multiplex PCR; TCRdb's copy has only in-frame clones and lacks some. The sample includes 2 million to 2.5 million clones, roughly 96% of them seen just once. The chain joins TRBV27 to TRBJ2-7, with 10 positions matching TRBD2. This TCR derives from a man younger than 35 in good health. Material for sequencing was naive CD4+ T cells sorted from blood. The subset here: CD45RA+ positively selected. This CDR3 reads CASMASGSYEQYF. CDR3 DNA sequence: TGTGCCAGCATGGCTAGCGGGAGCTACGAGCAGTACTTC.